This TCR beta chain was sequenced during a study of shared clonotypes between healthy human individuals. V lost 2 bases to trimming and J lost 3 bases, with 9 bases between them. The germline V gene has CDR1 SGDLS and CDR2 YYNGEE. There are 13 residues in the CDR3. Adult donors, all healthy and HIV-negative, had no recent acute infections or vaccinations. At a deep level, the assay was run. Profiling relied on immunoSEQ multiplex PCR, and the TCRdb table lists in-frame clones only, not all of them. The sample comprises fewer than 600,000 clones, roughly four fifths of which are singletons, and 12% rests with the top ten.

The sequencing sample was made of PBMCs. The genes are TRBV9 and TRBJ2-7, with D possibly being TRBD1 or TRBD2 (5 bases each). The receptor's source is a middle-aged woman in good health. Some clones in this sample may be carry-over from other donors' samples. The CDR3 reads CASSVGDHYEQYF. CDR3 DNA sequence: TGTGCCAGCAGCGTCGGGGACCACTACGAGCAGTACTTC.